The 12 T cell receptor beta chains presented below share a single source sample, sequenced in a study of blood T cell repertoires in COVID-19. Libraries were prepared by immunoSEQ multiplex PCR; TCRdb keeps only in-frame clonotypes and omits some of them. The sample carries 210,000 or so clones, 84% recorded once. What was sequenced was PBMCs or T cells enriched from blood (not recorded which). The receptor source for this set is a man aged 55 to 70 who had recovered from COVID-19.

The rearrangement joins TRBV24-1 to TRBJ2-7; no definite D call. Germline CDR1 KGHDR, CDR2 SFDVKD. The CDR3 is 14 amino acids. Between the trimmed V and J ends, which lost 4 bases and 2 bases, there was a span of 11 bases. The CDR3 nucleotides are TGTGCCACCAGTGACAGGTTTGCACCCTACGAGCAGTACTTC. This encodes CATSDRFAPYEQYF.

This sequence joins TRBV7-9 and TRBJ2-7; 7 bases agree with TRBD2. CDR1 is SEHNR, CDR2 FQNEAQ, per germline (reference sequence). CDR3 length: 13 residues. With V trimmed by 1 base and J by 5 bases, 2 bases remained unmatched. CDR3 loop: CASSLVGGNEQYF. CDR3 nucleotides: TGTGCCAGCAGCTTAGTGGGGGGGAACGAGCAGTACTTC. The entire variable domain, with the rest obtained from reference TRBV7-9 and TRBJ2-7, is as follows: DTGVSQNPRHKITKRGQNVTFRCDPISEHNRLYWYRQTLGQGPEFLTYFQNEAQLEKSRLLSDRFSAERPKGSFSTLEIQRTEQGDSAMYLCASSLVGGNEQYFGPGTRLTVT.

The chain joins TRBV5-5 to TRBJ1-4, with 8 bases identical to TRBD1. From germline, CDR1 is SGHKS and CDR2 YYEKEE (reference sequence). The CDR3 has 17 amino acids. V shed 4 bases, J shed 0 bases, and the junction held 8 bases outside the gene matches. CDR3: CASSPPPQGATNEKLFF. CDR3 in DNA: TGTGCCAGCAGCCCGCCCCCACAGGGGGCAACTAATGAAAAACTGTTTTTT. The variable domain in full, completed from reference TRBV5-5 and TRBJ1-4, reads DAGVTQSPTHLIKTRGQQVTLRCSPISGHKSVSWYQQVLGQGPQFIFQYYEKEERGRGNFPDRFSARQFPNYSSELNVNALLLGDSALYLCASSPPPQGATNEKLFFGSGTQLSVL.

The chain uses TRBV5-4 and TRBJ1-1; possibly TRBD1 for D (5 bases). The CDR3 has 14 amino acids. Germline CDR1 reads SGHNT; CDR2 reads YYREEE (reference sequence). The V gene lost 4 bases and the J gene lost 8 bases, with 18 bases spanning the gap. CDR3 bases: TGTGCCAGCAGCCTGGATTACCAGGGCAAGGAAGCTTTCTTT. Residues: CASSLDYQGKEAFF.

The rearrangement links TRBV7-8 to TRBJ1-1, with D uncertain. Germline assignment: CDR1 SGHVS and CDR2 FQNEAQ. The CDR3 totals 14 residues. V was cut by 1 base and J by 2 bases, with 8 bases left in between. The CDR3 reads CASSLVDTNTEAFF. The CDR3 nucleotides are TGTGCCAGCAGCTTAGTCGACACCAACACTGAAGCTTTCTTT.

The CDR3 bases are TGTGCCAGCAGCTTGGTACTAGCGGGGGATCTCGTACTGGAAAATGAGCAGTTCTTC. This sequence encodes CASSLVLAGDLVLENEQFF. The J gene is TRBJ2-1, the V gene TRBV5-5; 11 positions agree with TRBD2. Looked up from germline, CDR1 is SGHKS and CDR2 is YYEKEE (reference sequence). V lost 0 bases, J lost 7 bases, and 15 bases stayed unmatched. The CDR3 spans 19 residues.

The chain combines TRBV6-4 with TRBJ1-6; D is perhaps TRBD1 (6 bases). The CDR3 has 15 residues. Germline lookup yields CDR1 MRHNA and CDR2 SNTAGT. V lost 2 bases and J lost 6, with 11 bases in between. CDR3: CASSDPGTSNSPLHF. DNA of the CDR3: TGTGCCAGCAGTGACCCCGGGACATCTAATTCACCCCTCCACTTT.

The chain combines TRBV10-3 with TRBJ1-6; 7 bases line up with TRBD1. Per germline, CDR1 ENHRY and CDR2 SYGVKD. V gave up 4 bases and J gave up 7 bases; unmatched junction bases: 4. There are 14 residues in the CDR3. The CDR3 loop reads CAISGQGRNSPLHF. The CDR3 coding sequence is TGTGCCATCAGTGGACAGGGTAGGAATTCACCCCTCCACTTT.

This sequence joins TRBV6-5 and TRBJ1-1, with D perhaps TRBD1 (5 bases). Germline V gene data show CDR1 as MNHEY and CDR2 as SVGAGI. The CDR3 has 11 residues. Trimming stripped 2 bases from V and 9 bases from J, with 7 bases between. The CDR3 sequence is CASSYKGKAFF. For the CDR3, the DNA is TGTGCCAGCAGTTACAAGGGGAAAGCTTTCTTT.

The chain couples TRBV5-6 to TRBJ2-5, with D perhaps TRBD2 (6 bases). Germline assignment: CDR1 SGHDT and CDR2 YYEEEE. The CDR3 has 13 amino acids. With 2 bases removed from V and 2 bases from J, the gap between germline ends came to 7 bases. The chain's CDR3 is CASSFAGQETQYF. DNA for the CDR3: TGTGCCAGCAGCTTTGCGGGACAAGAGACCCAGTACTTC.

V usage is TRBV5-1 and J usage is TRBJ1-2; TRBD1 matches 7 bases. In germline, CDR1 is SGHRS, CDR2 YFSETQ. The trim removed 4 bases at V and 3 bases at J, leaving 9 bases unmatched. The CDR3 runs to 15 residues. DNA of the CDR3: TGCGCCAGCAGCCCCGAGGACAGGTCCTACTATGGCTACACCTTC. Its translation: CASSPEDRSYYGYTF. Looking up the rest from reference TRBV5-1 and TRBJ1-2 gives the full variable domain: KAGVTQTPRYLIKTRGQQVTLSCSPISGHRSVSWYQQTPGQGLQFLFEYFSETQRNKGNFPGRFSGRQFSNSRSEMNVSTLELGDSALYLCASSPEDRSYYGYTFGSGTRLTVV.

This clone was detected once. This sequence joins TRBV5-6 and TRBJ1-1; 8 nucleotides line up with TRBD1. Germline lookup yields CDR1 SGHDT and CDR2 YYEEEE. The CDR3 covers 15 residues. With 2 bases clipped from V and 7 bases from J, the junction kept 10 bases outside the gene matches. CDR3 region: CASSFDRGGGGEAFF. The DNA of the CDR3 is TGTGCCAGCAGCTTCGACAGGGGAGGAGGCGGTGAAGCTTTCTTT.